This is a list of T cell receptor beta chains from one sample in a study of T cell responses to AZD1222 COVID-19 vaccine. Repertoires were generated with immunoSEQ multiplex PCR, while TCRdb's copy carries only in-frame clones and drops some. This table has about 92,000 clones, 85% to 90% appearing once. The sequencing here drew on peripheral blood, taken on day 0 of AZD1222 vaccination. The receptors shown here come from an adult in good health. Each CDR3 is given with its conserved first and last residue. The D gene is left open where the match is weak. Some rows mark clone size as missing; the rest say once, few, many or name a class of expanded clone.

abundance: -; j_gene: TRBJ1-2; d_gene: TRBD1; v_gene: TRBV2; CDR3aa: CASGGQGILDGYTF; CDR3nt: TGTGCCAGCGGTGGACAGGGCATTTTGGATGGCTACACCTTC
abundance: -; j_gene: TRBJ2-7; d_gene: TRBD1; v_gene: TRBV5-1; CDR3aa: CASSQTGQGSEQYF; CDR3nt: TGCGCCAGCAGTCAAACAGGACAGGGCTCGGAGCAGTACTTC
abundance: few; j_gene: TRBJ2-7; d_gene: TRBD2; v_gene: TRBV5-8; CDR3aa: CASSWGSGSSYEQYF; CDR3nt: TGTGCCAGCAGCTGGGGTAGCGGGAGCTCCTACGAGCAGTACTTC
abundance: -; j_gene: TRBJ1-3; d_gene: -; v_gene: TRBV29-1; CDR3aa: CSASGAVGNTIYF; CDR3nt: TGCAGCGCGTCCGGCGCCGTAGGAAACACCATATATTTT
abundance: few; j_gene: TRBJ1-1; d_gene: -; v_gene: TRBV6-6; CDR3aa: CATRILGETEAFF; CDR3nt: TGTGCCACCCGGATTTTGGGCGAGACTGAAGCTTTCTTT
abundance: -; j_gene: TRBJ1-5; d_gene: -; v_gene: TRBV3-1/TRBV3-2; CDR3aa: CASSQKGVTGNQPQHF; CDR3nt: TGTGCCAGCAGCCAAAAGGGGGTTACGGGAAATCAGCCCCAGCATTTT
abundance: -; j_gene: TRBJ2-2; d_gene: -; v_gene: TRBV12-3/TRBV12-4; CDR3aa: CASSSQGTGELFF; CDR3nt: TGTGCCAGCAGTTCCCAAGGCACCGGGGAGCTGTTTTTT
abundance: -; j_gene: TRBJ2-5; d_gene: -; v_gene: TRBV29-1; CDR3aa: CSVEDPSESLGGGLETQYF; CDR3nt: TGCAGCGTTGAAGACCCTTCCGAAAGCCTTGGGGGGGGGCTTGAGACCCAGTACTTC
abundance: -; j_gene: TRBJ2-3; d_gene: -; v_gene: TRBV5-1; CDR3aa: CASSLRGGNADTQYF; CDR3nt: TGCGCCAGCAGCTTGCGAGGGGGTAACGCAGATACGCAGTATTTT
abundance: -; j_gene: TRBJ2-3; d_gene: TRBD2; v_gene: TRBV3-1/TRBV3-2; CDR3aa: CASSPTSGGTDTQYF; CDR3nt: TGTGCCAGCAGCCCCACCAGCGGGGGCACAGATACGCAGTATTTT
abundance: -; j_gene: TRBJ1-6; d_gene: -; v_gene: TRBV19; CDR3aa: CASSSSSHLWDSPLHF; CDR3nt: TGTGCCAGTAGTTCCTCGTCACATCTGTGGGATTCACCCCTCCACTTT
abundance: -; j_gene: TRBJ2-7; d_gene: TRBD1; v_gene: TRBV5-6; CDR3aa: CASSPGQGEGDEQYF; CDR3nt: TGTGCCAGCAGCCCCGGACAGGGTGAGGGGGACGAGCAGTACTTC
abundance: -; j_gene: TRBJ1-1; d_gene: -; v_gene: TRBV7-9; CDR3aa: CASSLALSGYEAFF; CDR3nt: TGTGCCAGCAGCTTAGCGCTAAGTGGTTATGAAGCTTTCTTT
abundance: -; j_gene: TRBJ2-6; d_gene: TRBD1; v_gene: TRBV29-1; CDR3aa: CSVGQGSSGANVLTF; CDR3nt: TGCAGCGTTGGACAGGGGAGCTCTGGGGCCAACGTCCTGACTTTC
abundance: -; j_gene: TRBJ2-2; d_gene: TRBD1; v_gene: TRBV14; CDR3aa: CASSSRQGRDTGELFF; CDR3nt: TGTGCCAGCAGCTCTCGACAGGGGCGCGACACCGGGGAGCTGTTTTTT
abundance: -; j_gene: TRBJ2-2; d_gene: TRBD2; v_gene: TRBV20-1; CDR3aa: CSASPTSGAWGELFF; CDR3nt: TGCAGTGCTAGTCCCACTAGCGGAGCCTGGGGGGAGCTGTTTTTT
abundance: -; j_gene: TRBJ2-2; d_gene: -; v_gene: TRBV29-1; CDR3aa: CSVDLGAGQNTGELFF; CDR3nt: TGCAGCGTCGACCTGGGGGCGGGACAAAACACCGGGGAGCTGTTTTTT
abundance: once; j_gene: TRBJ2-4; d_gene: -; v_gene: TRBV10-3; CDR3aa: CAIRPTGSKNIQYF; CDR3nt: TGTGCCATCAGGCCCACAGGTTCCAAAAACATTCAGTACTTC
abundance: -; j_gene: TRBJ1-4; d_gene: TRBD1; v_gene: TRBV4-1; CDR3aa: CASSQRTGSTNEKLFF; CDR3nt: TGCGCCAGCAGCCAACGGACAGGGAGCACTAATGAAAAACTGTTTTTT
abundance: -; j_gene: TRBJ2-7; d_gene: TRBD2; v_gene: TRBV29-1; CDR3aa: CSVTSVVPYEQYF; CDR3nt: TGCAGCGTAACTAGCGTTGTCCCCTACGAGCAGTACTTC
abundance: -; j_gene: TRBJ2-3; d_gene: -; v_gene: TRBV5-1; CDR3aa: CASSYRLEEMTDTQYF; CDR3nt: TGCGCCAGCAGCTACAGACTAGAAGAGATGACAGATACGCAGTATTTT
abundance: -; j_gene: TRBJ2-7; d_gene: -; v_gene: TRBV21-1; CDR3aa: CASSTGLVPYEQYF; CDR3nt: TGTGCCAGCAGCACGGGACTAGTTCCCTACGAGCAGTACTTC
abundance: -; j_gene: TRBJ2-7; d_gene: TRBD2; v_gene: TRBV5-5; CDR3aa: CASSLALAGVPYEQYF; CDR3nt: TGTGCCAGCAGCTTGGCCCTAGCGGGGGTCCCCTACGAGCAGTACTTC
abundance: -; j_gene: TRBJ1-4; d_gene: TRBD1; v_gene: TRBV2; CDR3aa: CASRADRGEKLFF; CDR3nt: TGTGCCAGCAGGGCCGACAGGGGTGAAAAACTGTTTTTT
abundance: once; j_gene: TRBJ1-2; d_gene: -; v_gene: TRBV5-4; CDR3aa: CASSLDVNYGYTF; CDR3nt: TGTGCCAGCAGCTTAGACGTCAACTATGGCTACACCTTC
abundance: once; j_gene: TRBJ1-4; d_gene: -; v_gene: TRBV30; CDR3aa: CAGTGLRGEKLFF; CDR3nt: TGTGCCGGCACGGGACTCAGGGGTGAAAAACTGTTTTTT
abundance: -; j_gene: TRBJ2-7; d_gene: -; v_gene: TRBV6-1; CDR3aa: CASSEASAYSYEQYF; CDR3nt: TGTGCCAGCAGTGAAGCGAGCGCCTACTCCTACGAGCAGTACTTC
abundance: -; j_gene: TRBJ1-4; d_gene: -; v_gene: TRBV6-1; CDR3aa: CASSEVRYEKLFF; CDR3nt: TGTGCCAGCAGTGAAGTCCGCTACGAAAAACTGTTTTTT
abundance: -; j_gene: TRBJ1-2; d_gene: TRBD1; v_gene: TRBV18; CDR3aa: CASSPRDRGPGYTF; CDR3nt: TGTGCCAGCTCACCACGGGACAGGGGGCCTGGCTACACCTTC
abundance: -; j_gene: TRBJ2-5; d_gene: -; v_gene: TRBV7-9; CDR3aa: CASSSPYRGQETQYF; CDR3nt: TGTGCCAGCAGCTCCCCCTACAGAGGGCAAGAGACCCAGTACTTC
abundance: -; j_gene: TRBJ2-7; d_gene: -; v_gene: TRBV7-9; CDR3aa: CASSLAPLAGQYF; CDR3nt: TGTGCCAGCAGCTTAGCTCCGCTCGCCGGGCAGTACTTC
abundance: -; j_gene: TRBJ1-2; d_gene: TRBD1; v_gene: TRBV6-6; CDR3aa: CASSPTGDYGYTF; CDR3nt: TGTGCCAGCAGTCCGACAGGGGACTATGGCTACACCTTC
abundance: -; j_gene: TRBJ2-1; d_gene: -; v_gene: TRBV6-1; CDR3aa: CASSEDPYYNEQFF; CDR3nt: TGTGCCAGCAGTGAGGACCCCTACTACAATGAGCAGTTCTTC
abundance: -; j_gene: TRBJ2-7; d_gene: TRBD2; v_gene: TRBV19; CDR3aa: CASSNGGRRTPNYEQYF; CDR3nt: TGTGCCAGTAGTAACGGGGGGAGGAGGACCCCGAACTACGAGCAGTACTTC
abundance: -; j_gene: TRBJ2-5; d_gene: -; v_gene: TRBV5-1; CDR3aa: CASSYSGDLGETQYF; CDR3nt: TGCGCCAGCAGCTACTCAGGGGACCTAGGGGAGACCCAGTACTTC
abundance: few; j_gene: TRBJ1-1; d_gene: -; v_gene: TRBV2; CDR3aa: CASSGPEAFF; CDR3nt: TGTGCCAGCAGTGGACCTGAAGCTTTCTTT
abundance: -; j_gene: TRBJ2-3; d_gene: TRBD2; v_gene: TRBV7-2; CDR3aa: CASSNRQLAGVDAQYF; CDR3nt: TGTGCCAGCAGTAACCGCCAACTAGCGGGGGTGGATGCGCAGTATTTT
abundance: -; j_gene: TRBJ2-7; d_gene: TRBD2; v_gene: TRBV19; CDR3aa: CASSTTGTSGTEQYF; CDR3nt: TGTGCCAGTAGTACGACCGGGACTAGCGGGACCGAGCAGTACTTC
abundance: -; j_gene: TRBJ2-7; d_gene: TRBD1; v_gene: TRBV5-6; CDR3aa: CASSRTGEFYEQYF; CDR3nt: TGTGCCAGCAGCCGGACAGGGGAATTCTACGAGCAGTACTTC
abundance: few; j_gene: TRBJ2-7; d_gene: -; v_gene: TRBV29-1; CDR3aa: CSVVPGGTYEQYF; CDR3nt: TGCAGCGTTGTACCAGGGGGGACCTACGAGCAGTACTTC
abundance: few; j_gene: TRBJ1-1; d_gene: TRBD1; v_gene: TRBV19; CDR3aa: CASTLGTGVGVSSEAFF; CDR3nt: TGTGCCAGTACCCTCGGGACAGGGGTTGGCGTTAGCTCTGAAGCTTTCTTT
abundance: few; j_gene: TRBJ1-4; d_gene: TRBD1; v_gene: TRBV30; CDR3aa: CAWSGRQGSTNEKLFF; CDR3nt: TGTGCCTGGAGTGGACGACAGGGTTCAACTAATGAAAAACTGTTTTTT
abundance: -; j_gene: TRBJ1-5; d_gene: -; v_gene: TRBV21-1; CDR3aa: CASGAYRPDRGQPQHF; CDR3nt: TGTGCCAGCGGCGCCTATCGTCCCGACAGGGGTCAGCCCCAGCATTTT
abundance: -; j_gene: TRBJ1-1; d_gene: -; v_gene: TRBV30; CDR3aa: CAWSATLNTEAFF; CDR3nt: TGTGCCTGGAGCGCGACCCTGAACACTGAAGCTTTCTTT
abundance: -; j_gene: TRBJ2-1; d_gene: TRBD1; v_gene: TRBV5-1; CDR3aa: CASRSGTGDYNEQFF; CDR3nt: TGCGCCAGCAGGTCCGGGACAGGGGACTACAATGAGCAGTTCTTC
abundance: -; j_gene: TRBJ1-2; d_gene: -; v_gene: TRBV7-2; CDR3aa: CASSPRESGGRDGGYTF; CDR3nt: TGTGCCAGCAGCCCCCGTGAGTCGGGGGGCCGAGATGGTGGCTACACCTTC